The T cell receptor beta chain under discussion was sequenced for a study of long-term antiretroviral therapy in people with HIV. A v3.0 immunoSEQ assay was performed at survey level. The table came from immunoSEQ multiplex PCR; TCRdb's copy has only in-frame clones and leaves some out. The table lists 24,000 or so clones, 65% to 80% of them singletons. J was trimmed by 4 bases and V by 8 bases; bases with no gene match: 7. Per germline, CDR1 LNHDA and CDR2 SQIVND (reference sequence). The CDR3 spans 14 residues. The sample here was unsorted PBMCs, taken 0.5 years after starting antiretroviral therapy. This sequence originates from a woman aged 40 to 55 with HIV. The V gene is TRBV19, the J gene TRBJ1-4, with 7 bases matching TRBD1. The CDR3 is CASARTGVNEKLFF. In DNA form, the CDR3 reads TGTGCCAGTGCCAGGACAGGAGTTAATGAAAAACTGTTTTTT.